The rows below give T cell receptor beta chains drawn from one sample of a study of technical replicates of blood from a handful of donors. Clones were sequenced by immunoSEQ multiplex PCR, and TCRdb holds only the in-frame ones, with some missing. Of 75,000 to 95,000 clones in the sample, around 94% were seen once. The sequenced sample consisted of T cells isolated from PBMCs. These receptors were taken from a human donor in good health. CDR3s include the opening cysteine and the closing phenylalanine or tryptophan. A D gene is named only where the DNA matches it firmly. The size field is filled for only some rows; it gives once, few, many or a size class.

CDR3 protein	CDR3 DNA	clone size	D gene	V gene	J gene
CASSDGGRARTGELFF	TGTGCCAGCAGTGACGGCGGGAGGGCCCGCACCGGGGAGCTGTTTTTT	NA	TRBD2	TRBV28	TRBJ2-2
CASSLTSGRVNEQFF	TGTGCCAGCAGCCTAACTAGCGGGAGAGTCAATGAGCAGTTCTTC	NA	TRBD2	TRBV7-3	TRBJ2-1
CASSQGEGEQFF	TGCGCCAGCAGCCAAGGGGAGGGTGAGCAGTTCTTC	NA	TRBD2	TRBV4-3	TRBJ2-1
CSARQNYGYTF	TGCAGTGCTAGACAGAACTATGGCTACACCTTC	NA	NA	TRBV20-1	TRBJ1-2
CASGLRGAGANEKLFF	TGTGCTAGTGGTCTTCGGGGGGCAGGCGCTAATGAAAAACTGTTTTTT	NA	NA	TRBV12-5	TRBJ1-4
CAWRRRDSTGNTIYF	TGTGCCTGGAGGCGCCGGGACAGCACTGGAAACACCATATATTTT	NA	TRBD1	TRBV30	TRBJ1-3
CASSERPTGALNSYEQYF	TGTGCCAGCAGCGAGCGCCCCACAGGGGCACTAAACTCCTACGAGCAGTACTTC	NA	TRBD1	TRBV9	TRBJ2-7
CASSPRGRVNTEAFF	TGTGCCAGCAGTCCCAGGGGGCGGGTGAACACTGAAGCTTTCTTT	NA	TRBD1	TRBV28	TRBJ1-1
CASSSGRAIENNEQFF	TGTGCCAGCAGTTCCGGGAGGGCCATAGAGAACAATGAGCAGTTCTTC	NA	TRBD2	TRBV6-6	TRBJ2-1
CASTWQEVRDTQYF	TGTGCCAGTACGTGGCAGGAGGTGAGAGATACGCAGTATTTT	NA	NA	TRBV19	TRBJ2-3
CASSLGQGIVYEQFF	TGTGCCAGCAGTTTAGGACAGGGGATAGTCTATGAGCAGTTCTTC	NA	TRBD1	TRBV27	TRBJ2-1
CAISLSGLALAGDTQYF	TGTGCCATCAGCCTTAGCGGGCTGGCTCTAGCGGGGGATACGCAGTATTTT	NA	TRBD2	TRBV10-3	TRBJ2-3
CASSPRLAGYTTDTQYF	TGTGCCAGCTCACCACGACTAGCGGGGTACACCACAGATACGCAGTATTTT	NA	TRBD2	TRBV18	TRBJ2-3
CATSSYRGQVEKLFF	TGTGCCACCAGCAGTTACAGGGGGCAGGTTGAAAAACTGTTTTTT	NA	TRBD1	TRBV15	TRBJ1-4
CASSPRRRKEKLFF	TGTGCCAGCAGCCCCCGCAGGAGGAAAGAAAAACTGTTTTTT	NA	NA	TRBV9	TRBJ1-4
CASSLGLAGNQETQYF	TGTGCCAGCAGCTTGGGGCTAGCGGGGAACCAAGAGACCCAGTACTTC	NA	TRBD2	TRBV5-6	TRBJ2-5
CASTRTGPDYGYTF	TGTGCCAGCACTCGGACAGGGCCCGACTATGGCTACACCTTC	NA	TRBD1	TRBV25-1	TRBJ1-2
CAISESNQGNQPQHF	TGTGCCATCAGTGAGTCGAATCAGGGAAATCAGCCCCAGCATTTT	NA	NA	TRBV10-3	TRBJ1-5
CASSPGGATYGYTF	TGTGCCAGCAGCCCCGGTGGGGCTACCTATGGCTACACCTTC	NA	NA	TRBV5-5	TRBJ1-2
CASSQVSTGGAYEQYF	TGTGCCAGCAGCCAAGTAAGTACGGGAGGTGCCTACGAGCAGTACTTC	NA	TRBD2	TRBV4-2	TRBJ2-7
CASSIGFGQPTEAFF	TGTGCCAGTAGTATAGGCTTTGGGCAGCCAACTGAAGCTTTCTTT	NA	NA	TRBV19	TRBJ1-1
CAWSRAPYGYTF	TGTGCCTGGAGCAGGGCCCCCTATGGCTACACCTTC	NA	NA	TRBV30	TRBJ1-2
CSVEDITDTQYF	TGCAGCGTTGAAGACATTACAGATACGCAGTATTTT	NA	NA	TRBV29-1	TRBJ2-3
CATSSRVTGELFF	TGTGCCACCAGCTCCAGGGTCACCGGGGAGCTGTTTTTT	NA	NA	TRBV15	TRBJ2-2
CASSSVEAFF	TGTGCCAGCAGTTCGGTAGAAGCTTTCTTT	NA	NA	TRBV28	TRBJ1-1
CASSVGGQDISQETQYF	TGCGCCAGCAGCGTGGGGGGACAGGACATTTCCCAAGAGACCCAGTACTTC	NA	TRBD1	TRBV5-1	TRBJ2-5
CAWSWQGPDTQYF	TGTGCCTGGAGTTGGCAGGGCCCCGATACGCAGTATTTT	NA	NA	TRBV30	TRBJ2-3
CASGLVRGEQYF	TGTGCTAGTGGTTTAGTTAGAGGCGAGCAGTACTTC	NA	NA	TRBV12-5	TRBJ2-7
CARSLALLTGLHYGYTF	TGTGCCAGAAGCTTGGCGTTACTGACAGGCTTACACTATGGCTACACCTTC	NA	NA	TRBV5-3	TRBJ1-2
CASSVAGTGELFF	TGTGCCAGCAGTGTGGCGGGAACCGGGGAGCTGTTTTTT	NA	NA	TRBV2	TRBJ2-2
CASSREGGHTEAFF	TGTGCCAGCAGCCGGGAGGGCGGCCACACTGAAGCTTTCTTT	NA	NA	TRBV7-9	TRBJ1-1
CASSEWFGGSRYEQYF	TGTGCCAGCAGTGAATGGTTTGGAGGGAGCCGCTACGAGCAGTACTTC	NA	NA	TRBV2	TRBJ2-7
CASSQVTSVKTQYF	TGCGCCAGCAGCCAAGTGACTAGCGTAAAGACCCAGTACTTC	once	TRBD2	TRBV4-1	TRBJ2-5
CASSLAGLAGDEQFF	TGTGCCAGCAGCTTAGCGGGACTAGCGGGAGATGAGCAGTTCTTC	NA	TRBD2	TRBV7-2	TRBJ2-1
CASSLTGDTQYF	TGTGCCAGCAGCCTTACAGGGGATACGCAGTATTTT	NA	NA	TRBV7-2	TRBJ2-3
CASRGGTGSDQPQHF	TGTGCCAGCAGGGGCGGGACAGGGTCAGATCAGCCCCAGCATTTT	NA	TRBD1	TRBV6-1	TRBJ1-5
CASSLDGSGREQFF	TGTGCCAGCAGCTTAGATGGGTCCGGCAGGGAGCAGTTCTTC	NA	NA	TRBV7-2	TRBJ2-1
CASSFLGGGNQPQHF	TGTGCCAGCAGCTTCTTGGGAGGGGGCAATCAGCCCCAGCATTTT	once	NA	TRBV7-2	TRBJ1-5
CASSHHTGTGTEAFF	TGTGCCAGCAGCCATCATACAGGGACGGGCACTGAAGCTTTCTTT	NA	NA	TRBV9	TRBJ1-1
CASSLVGAYEQYF	TGTGCCAGCAGTCTGGTGGGGGCATACGAGCAGTACTTC	NA	NA	TRBV28	TRBJ2-7
CASSLTLGQGLSTGELFF	TGTGCCAGCAGCTTAACTCTTGGACAGGGATTAAGCACCGGGGAGCTGTTTTTT	NA	TRBD1	TRBV7-2	TRBJ2-2
CASSLVKGAVGYTF	TGTGCCAGCAGCTTGGTGAAGGGGGCGGTAGGCTACACCTTC	NA	TRBD1	TRBV5-4	TRBJ1-2
CASSLRQGGEKLFF	TGTGCCAGCAGTTTACGACAGGGCGGGGAAAAACTGTTTTTT	NA	TRBD1	TRBV27	TRBJ1-4
CASSERGTPYGYTF	TGTGCCAGCAGTGAACGGGGGACGCCCTATGGCTACACCTTC	few	NA	TRBV2	TRBJ1-2
CASSSTLTGTRSYNEQFF	TGTGCCAGCAGCTCGACCCTTACCGGGACACGCTCCTACAATGAGCAGTTCTTC	NA	NA	TRBV7-7	TRBJ2-1
CASSVTENYGYTF	TGTGCCAGCAGCGTCACTGAGAACTATGGCTACACCTTC	NA	NA	TRBV9	TRBJ1-2